A selection of T cell receptor beta chains follows, all from one sample in a study of blood T cell repertoires in COVID-19. Profiling relied on immunoSEQ multiplex PCR, and the TCRdb table lists in-frame clones only, not all of them. The data show about 210,000 clones, around 81% seen once. The sequenced material came from PBMCs or T cells enriched from blood (not recorded which). These receptors all stem from a woman aged 50 to 60 with acute COVID-19. Both conserved end residues are part of each CDR3. The order of the fields is D gene, CDR3 length, J gene, V gene, clone size, CDR3 protein, CDR3 DNA. D genes are given only for firm matches. A clone size is listed for some rows: how often the clone was seen (once, few, many), or a class if it is expanded.

TRBD1 | 15 | TRBJ2-3 | TRBV7-2 | once | CASSSWTGGPDTQYF | TGTGCCAGCAGCTCCTGGACAGGGGGACCAGATACGCAGTATTTT
TRBD2 | 16 | TRBJ2-2 | TRBV6-2/TRBV6-3 | - | CASSRRLASNTGELFF | TGTGCCAGCAGCCGACGACTAGCTTCTAACACCGGGGAGCTGTTTTTT
TRBD1 | 16 | TRBJ1-1 | TRBV18 | - | CASSRTIGTGETEAFF | TGTGCCAGCTCACGAACAATCGGGACAGGGGAAACTGAAGCTTTCTTT
TRBD1 | 15 | TRBJ1-6 | TRBV7-2 | - | CASSYTQGYNSPLHF | TGTGCCAGCAGCTATACACAGGGGTATAATTCACCCCTCCACTTT
TRBD2 | 15 | TRBJ2-3 | TRBV10-3 | - | CAIKGLAGDADTQYF | TGTGCCATCAAAGGACTAGCGGGAGATGCAGATACGCAGTATTTT
- | 11 | TRBJ2-7 | TRBV3-1/TRBV3-2 | - | CASPSVCEQYF | TGTGCCAGCCCCTCAGTCTGCGAGCAGTACTTC
TRBD1 | 15 | TRBJ2-7 | TRBV28 | few | CASRGDRAGAYEQYF | TGTGCCAGCAGGGGGGACAGGGCCGGCGCCTACGAGCAGTACTTC
TRBD1 | 16 | TRBJ2-5 | TRBV7-2 | few | CASSLWAGGDGETQYF | TGTGCCAGCAGCTTATGGGCAGGGGGCGACGGGGAGACCCAGTACTTC
- | 13 | TRBJ2-3 | TRBV9 | - | CASSAGFTDTQYF | TGTGCCAGCAGCGCGGGGTTCACAGATACGCAGTATTTT
- | 13 | TRBJ1-1 | TRBV10-3 | - | CAISDDRNTEAFF | TGTGCCATCAGTGACGACAGGAACACTGAAGCTTTCTTT
TRBD2 | 15 | TRBJ2-1 | TRBV5-1 | - | CATKGTSGPADEQFF | TGCGCCACCAAAGGGACTAGCGGGCCAGCGGATGAGCAGTTCTTC
- | 15 | TRBJ1-6 | TRBV4-1 | few | CASSQDLPGVSPLHF | TGCGCCAGCAGCCAAGATCTTCCAGGGGTTTCACCCCTCCACTTT
TRBD2 | 16 | TRBJ2-7 | TRBV18 | - | CASSPGGTSASYEQYF | TGTGCCAGCTCGCCAGGGGGGACTAGCGCCTCCTACGAGCAGTACTTC
- | 15 | TRBJ2-5 | TRBV5-1 | - | CASSLLVVQGETQYF | TGCGCCAGCAGCTTGTTAGTGGTCCAGGGGGAGACCCAGTACTTC